Listed here are 23 T cell receptor beta chains from one sample, sequenced in a study of T cell responses to AZD1222 COVID-19 vaccine. Assay: immunoSEQ multiplex PCR; the TCRdb copy retains only in-frame clones and omits some. The sample holds some 85,000 clones, 90% to 95% seen once. Sample: peripheral blood, taken on day 0 of AZD1222 vaccination. The source is an adult in good health.

The J gene is TRBJ1-5, the V gene TRBV18; D gene ambiguous. The CDR3 has 13 amino acids. Trimming cost V 2 bases and J 5 bases, with 7 bases left between them. Germline CDR1 reads KGHSH; CDR2 reads LQKENI. CDR3 sequence reads: CASSPGRDQPQHF. In DNA, the CDR3 is TGTGCCAGCTCACCAGGGAGAGATCAGCCCCAGCATTTT.

Of note for this clone: An end of the junction does not agree with germline; a read error may underlie this. This chain uses TRBV9 with TRBJ2-2, with D unresolved. The CDR3 covers 12 residues. Germline V gene sequence: CDR1 SGDLS, CDR2 YYNGEE. Here the CDR3 DNA reads TGTGCCAGCAGCGTGAACGCCGGGGAGCTGTTTTTT. Translating gives CASSVNAGELFF.

The genes are TRBV4-3 and TRBJ2-1, with D possibly being TRBD2 (6 bases). Per the germline V gene, CDR1 is LGHNA and CDR2 is YSLEER. Trimming removed 1 base at V and 2 bases at J, with 12 bases between. The CDR3 has 16 amino acids. The CDR3 loop is CASSQGRAGTYNEQFF. The CDR3 coding sequence is TGCGCCAGCAGCCAAGGCCGTGCGGGGACCTACAATGAGCAGTTCTTC.

The chain recombines TRBV7-2 with TRBJ1-1, with D perhaps matching TRBD1 (6 bases). The CDR3 has 15 amino acids. The germline V and J ends were trimmed by 5 bases and 3 bases, with 16 bases remaining between them. Germline V gene lookup returns CDR1 SGHTA and CDR2 FQGNSA. DNA for the CDR3: TGTGCCAGCAGCATGAACAGGGTAGGCTACACTGAAGCTTTCTTT. This sequence encodes CASSMNRVGYTEAFF. Full variable domain (rest looked up from reference TRBV7-2 and TRBJ1-1): GAGVSQSPSNKVTEKGKDVELRCDPISGHTALYWYRQSLGQGLEFLIYFQGNSAPDKSGLPSDRFSAERTGGSVSTLTIQRTQQEDSAVYLCASSMNRVGYTEAFFGQGTRLTVV.

The chain has TRBV4-2 and TRBJ2-5; 7 positions match TRBD2. The CDR3 runs to 14 residues. Germline trimming cut 2 bases from V and 0 bases from J; bases unmatched to any gene: 0. Germline V gene data show CDR1 as LGHNA and CDR2 as YNFKEQ. The CDR3 nucleotides read TGTGCCAGCAGCCAAACTAGCGACCAAGAGACCCAGTACTTC. It translates to CASSQTSDQETQYF.

This chain links TRBV18 with TRBJ2-2, with 13 bases that match TRBD2. The V and J ends lost 4 bases and 4 bases, in that order; junction bases with no gene match: 3. Germline CDR1 and CDR2: KGHSH and LQKENI. The CDR3 is 16 residues long. DNA for the CDR3: TGTGCCAGCTCACGGGGACTAGCGGGGAGCACCGGGGAGCTGTTTTTT. The encoded protein is CASSRGLAGSTGELFF.

This sequence joins TRBV6-2 or TRBV6-3 and TRBJ1-5; D perhaps matches TRBD1 (5 bases). Looked up from germline, CDR1 is MNHEY and CDR2 is SVGEGT. The CDR3 sequence is 15 residues long. Trimming took off 6 bases at V and 4 bases at J, with 16 bases between the two ends. The CDR3 sequence: CASSPGTARNQPQHF. Written as DNA, the CDR3 is TGTGCCAGCAGCCCCGGGACCGCGCGGAATCAGCCCCAGCATTTT.

This chain links TRBV6-2 or TRBV6-3 with TRBJ2-6, with D hard to call. Germline CDR1 MNHEY, CDR2 SVGEGT. CDR3 length: 14 amino acids. Trimming shortened V by 2 bases and J by 0 bases, and 2 bases separated the two germline ends. Written as DNA, the CDR3 is TGTGCCAGCAGTTACAGCTCTGGGGCCAACGTCCTGACTTTC. This sequence encodes CASSYSSGANVLTF.

The rearrangement uses TRBV28 and TRBJ2-3, with D perhaps matching TRBD1 (7 bases). Germline V CDR1 and CDR2: MDHEN, SYDVKM. CDR3 size: 15 residues. Trimming stripped 10 bases from V and 0 bases from J, with 17 bases between. DNA for the CDR3: TGTGCCATAACACAGGGGAGGCCTAGCACAGATACGCAGTATTTT. Translation gives CAITQGRPSTDTQYF.

The J gene is TRBJ1-5, the V gene TRBV27; 7 bases match TRBD1. Trimming took 3 bases from V and 6 from J; bases not matched to a gene: 8. CDR3 length: 15 amino acids. Germline V gives CDR1 MNHEY, CDR2 SMNVEV (reference sequence). The CDR3 here is CASSFGTAGGQPQHF. CDR3 DNA sequence: TGTGCCAGCAGTTTCGGGACAGCAGGCGGTCAGCCCCAGCATTTT.

The sample holds one count of this clone. The rearrangement links TRBV30 to TRBJ1-5; TRBD1 agrees at 9 bases. The CDR3 is made up of 12 amino acids. V shed 7 bases and J 6 bases; nucleotides not matched to a gene: 4. Germline lookup yields CDR1 GTSNPN and CDR2 SVGIG (reference sequence). The CDR3 here is CALGQGGQPQHF. The CDR3 coding sequence is TGTGCCTTGGGACAGGGTGGTCAGCCCCAGCATTTT.

In this sample, this clone turned up once. The rearrangement uses TRBV19 and TRBJ1-2; D unclear. Between the trimmed V and J ends, which lost 8 bases and 8 bases, there was a span of 21 bases. The CDR3 is 14 residues long. In germline, CDR1 is LNHDA, CDR2 SQIVND (reference sequence). CDR3 loop: CASWVPGNARGYTF. CDR3 DNA: TGTGCCAGTTGGGTTCCAGGAAATGCTAGAGGCTACACCTTC. The full variable domain, completed using reference TRBV19 and TRBJ1-2, is DGGITQSPKYLFRKEGQNVTLSCEQNLNHDAMYWYRQDPGQGLRLIYYSQIVNDFQKGDIAEGYSVSREKKESFPLTVTSAQKNPTAFYLCASWVPGNARGYTFGSGTRLTVV.

The V gene is TRBV28, the J gene TRBJ1-1, with no clear D. This CDR3 region has 11 residues. Germline V gene lookup returns CDR1 MDHEN and CDR2 SYDVKM. V was clipped by 1 base and J by 8 bases, with 5 bases between them. DNA for the CDR3: TGTGCCAGCAGTTTATCGGCGGAAGCTTTCTTT. The encoded protein is CASSLSAEAFF.

J is TRBJ2-4 and V is TRBV7-2; possible D gene TRBD2, 6 bases. This CDR3 spans 15 amino acids. V gave up 4 bases and J gave up 8 bases, with 18 bases separating them. The V gene's germline CDR1 is SGHTA and CDR2 FQGNSA. The CDR3 sequence: CASSSKVGGADIQYF. The DNA for the CDR3 is TGTGCCAGCAGCTCAAAAGTTGGAGGGGCGGACATTCAGTACTTC.

The gene calls are TRBV7-9 and TRBJ2-7; the D call may be TRBD1 or TRBD2 (6 bases each). The germline CDR1 and CDR2 sequences are SEHNR and FQNEAQ (reference sequence). V shed 5 bases and J shed 5 bases, with 10 bases lying between them. The CDR3 loop spans 12 amino acids. CDR3 sequence: CASSGGRHEQYF. The CDR3 bases are TGTGCCAGCAGCGGGGGGCGCCACGAGCAGTACTTC.

The V gene is TRBV5-1, the J gene TRBJ1-4; tentatively, D is TRBD1 (5 bases). The length of the CDR3 is 19 residues. The germline V gene has CDR1 SGHRS and CDR2 YFSETQ. Trimming took off 3 bases at V and 7 bases at J, with 28 bases between the two ends. CDR3 DNA sequence: TGCGCCAGCAGCTCGAAGATCGAGCGGGGCGGGGGAGGGAGTGAAAAACTGTTTTTT. Protein product: CASSSKIERGGGGSEKLFF.

The chain recombines TRBV24-1 with TRBJ1-5; TRBD1 is a possible D gene (5 bases). Germline CDR1 reads KGHDR; CDR2 reads SFDVKD. There are 15 residues in the CDR3. The V and J ends lost 8 bases and 0 bases respectively, with 13 bases between them. CDR3 sequence: CATIETVYSNQPQHF. CDR3 DNA: TGTGCCACCATCGAGACAGTCTATAGCAATCAGCCCCAGCATTTT.

CDR3 in amino acids: CASRPGTESYNEQFF. CDR3 in DNA: TGTGCCAGCAGACCTGGGACAGAGAGTTACAATGAGCAGTTCTTC. This rearrangement joins TRBV5-5 to TRBJ2-1, with TRBD1 matching over 7 bases. From germline, CDR1 is SGHKS and CDR2 YYEKEE (reference sequence). This CDR3 contains 15 residues. The junction had 9 bases not matched to a gene; V was cut back by 5 bases and J by 4 bases.

This sequence joins TRBV7-9 and TRBJ1-5; tentative D call: TRBD1 (6 bases). This CDR3 is built from 12 residues. Germline CDR1 reads SEHNR; CDR2 reads FQNEAQ (reference sequence). Trimming shortened V by 2 bases and J by 15 bases, and 14 bases separated the two germline ends. CDR3 coding DNA: TGTGCCAGCAGCTTACTACAGGGTGTCTTGCATTTT. This codes for CASSLLQGVLHF.

This clone appeared once. The rearrangement joins TRBV19 to TRBJ2-7; tentatively, D is TRBD1 (5 bases). This CDR3 comprises 14 residues. V lost 7 bases and J 1 base, leaving 14 bases between the germline ends. CDR1 and CDR2 from the germline V gene are LNHDA and SQIVND (reference sequence). CDR3 nucleotide sequence: TGTGCCAGTACCGCAGAGAGACAGTCCTACGAGCAGTACTTC. Translation gives CASTAERQSYEQYF. The whole variable domain, filled in from reference TRBV19 and TRBJ2-7, reads DGGITQSPKYLFRKEGQNVTLSCEQNLNHDAMYWYRQDPGQGLRLIYYSQIVNDFQKGDIAEGYSVSREKKESFPLTVTSAQKNPTAFYLCASTAERQSYEQYFGPGTRLTVT.

The rearrangement uses TRBV9 and TRBJ2-2, with D perhaps matching TRBD1 or TRBD2 (5 bases each). V lost 3 bases to trimming and J lost 0 bases, with 21 bases between them. The CDR3 covers 19 residues. Per the germline V gene, CDR1 is SGDLS and CDR2 is YYNGEE. CDR3 loop: CASSANLGDPFANTGELFF. CDR3 sequence (DNA): TGTGCCAGCAGCGCCAACCTAGGGGACCCCTTCGCGAACACCGGGGAGCTGTTTTTT.

V is TRBV15 and J is TRBJ2-7, with 7 bases aligning to TRBD1. The trim removed 1 base at V and 4 bases at J, leaving 4 bases unmatched. The CDR3 consists of 14 residues. Germline-derived CDR1 and CDR2 are LNHNV and YYDKDF (reference sequence). The CDR3 region is CATSRAGGLYEQYF. In nucleotides, the CDR3 is TGTGCCACCAGCAGAGCAGGGGGATTGTACGAGCAGTACTTC.

This clone has only one observation. The rearrangement links TRBV30 to TRBJ2-3; 12 bases fit TRBD2. Germline-derived CDR1 and CDR2 are GTSNPN and SVGIG (reference sequence). This CDR3 comprises 13 residues. Losses at the gene ends were 7 bases for V and 6 bases for J; bases not matched to a gene: 5. The CDR3 DNA follows: TGTGCCTTCAGACTAGCGGGAGCCGATACGCAGTATTTT. Translating it yields CAFRLAGADTQYF.